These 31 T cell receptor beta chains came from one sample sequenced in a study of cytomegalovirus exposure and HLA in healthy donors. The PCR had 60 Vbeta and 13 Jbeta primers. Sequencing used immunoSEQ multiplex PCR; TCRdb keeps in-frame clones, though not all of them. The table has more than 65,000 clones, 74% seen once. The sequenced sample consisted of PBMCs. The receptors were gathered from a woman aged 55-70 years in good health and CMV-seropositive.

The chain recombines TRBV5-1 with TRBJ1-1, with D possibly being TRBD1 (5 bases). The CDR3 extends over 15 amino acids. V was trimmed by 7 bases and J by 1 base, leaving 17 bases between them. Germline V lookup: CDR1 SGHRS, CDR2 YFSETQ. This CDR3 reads CASQPPGSGNTEAFF. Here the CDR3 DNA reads TGCGCCAGCCAACCCCCAGGGTCCGGGAACACTGAAGCTTTCTTT.

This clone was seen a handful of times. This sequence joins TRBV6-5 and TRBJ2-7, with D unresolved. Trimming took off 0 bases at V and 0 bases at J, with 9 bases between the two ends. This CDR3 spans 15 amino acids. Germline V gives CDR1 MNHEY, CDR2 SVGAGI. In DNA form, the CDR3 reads TGTGCCAGCAGTTACTCTGAAGAGGTCTCCTACGAGCAGTACTTC. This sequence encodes CASSYSEEVSYEQYF.

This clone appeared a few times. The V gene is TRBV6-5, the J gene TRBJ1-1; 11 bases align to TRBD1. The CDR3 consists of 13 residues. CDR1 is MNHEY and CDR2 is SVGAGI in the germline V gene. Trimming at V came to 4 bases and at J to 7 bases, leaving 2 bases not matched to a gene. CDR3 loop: CASSWTGGFEAFF. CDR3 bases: TGTGCCAGCAGTTGGACAGGGGGCTTTGAAGCTTTCTTT.

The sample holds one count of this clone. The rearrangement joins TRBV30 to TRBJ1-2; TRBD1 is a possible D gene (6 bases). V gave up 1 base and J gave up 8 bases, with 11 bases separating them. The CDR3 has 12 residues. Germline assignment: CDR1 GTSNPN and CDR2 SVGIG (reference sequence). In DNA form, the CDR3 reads TGTGCCTGGAGTGGTCAGGGGACCGGCTACACCTTC. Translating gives CAWSGQGTGYTF.

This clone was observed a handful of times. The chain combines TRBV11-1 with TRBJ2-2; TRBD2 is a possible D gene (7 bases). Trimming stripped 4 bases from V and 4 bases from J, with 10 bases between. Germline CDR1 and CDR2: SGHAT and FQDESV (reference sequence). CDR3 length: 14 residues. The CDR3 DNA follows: TGTGCCAGCAGCTCGCGGGGGCTCACCGGGGAGCTGTTTTTT. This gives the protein CASSSRGLTGELFF. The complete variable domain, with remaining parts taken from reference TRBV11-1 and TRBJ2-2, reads EAEVAQSPRYKITEKSQAVAFWCDPISGHATLYWYRQILGQGPELLVQFQDESVVDDSQLPKDRFSAERLKGVDSTLKIQPAELGDSAMYLCASSSRGLTGELFFGEGSRLTVL.

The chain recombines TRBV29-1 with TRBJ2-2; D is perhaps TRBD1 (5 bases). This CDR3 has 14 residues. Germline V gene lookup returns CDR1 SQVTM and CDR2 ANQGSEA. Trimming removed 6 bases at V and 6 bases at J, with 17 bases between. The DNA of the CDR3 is TGCAGCGTGGTGGACACCCCTCGGTCCGGGGAGCTGTTTTTT. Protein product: CSVVDTPRSGELFF.

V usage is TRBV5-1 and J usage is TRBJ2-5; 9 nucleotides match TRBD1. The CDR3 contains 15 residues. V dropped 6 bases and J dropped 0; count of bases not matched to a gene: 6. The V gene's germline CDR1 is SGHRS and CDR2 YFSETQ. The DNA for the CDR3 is TGCGCCAGCAATTCGGGACAGGGTAACCAAGAGACCCAGTACTTC. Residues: CASNSGQGNQETQYF.

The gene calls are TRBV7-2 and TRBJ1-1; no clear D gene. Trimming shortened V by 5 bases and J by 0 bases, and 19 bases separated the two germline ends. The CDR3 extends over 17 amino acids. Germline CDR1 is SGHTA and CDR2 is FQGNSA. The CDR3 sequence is CASSPPEAQTLNTEAFF. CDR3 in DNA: TGTGCCAGCAGCCCCCCGGAAGCACAGACATTGAACACTGAAGCTTTCTTT.

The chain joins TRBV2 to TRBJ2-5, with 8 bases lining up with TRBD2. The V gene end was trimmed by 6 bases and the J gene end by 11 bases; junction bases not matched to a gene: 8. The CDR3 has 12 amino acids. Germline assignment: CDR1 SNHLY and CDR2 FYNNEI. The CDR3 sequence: CASSRLAREQYF. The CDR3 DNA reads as TGTGCCAGCAGCCGACTAGCGCGGGAGCAGTACTTC.

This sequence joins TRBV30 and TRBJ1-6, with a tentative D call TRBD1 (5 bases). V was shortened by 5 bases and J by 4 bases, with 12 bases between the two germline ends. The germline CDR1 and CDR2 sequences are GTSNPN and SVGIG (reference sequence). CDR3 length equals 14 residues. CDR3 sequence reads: CAWGTQGYNSPLHF. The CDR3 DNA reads TGTGCCTGGGGCACCCAGGGATATAATTCACCCCTCCACTTT.

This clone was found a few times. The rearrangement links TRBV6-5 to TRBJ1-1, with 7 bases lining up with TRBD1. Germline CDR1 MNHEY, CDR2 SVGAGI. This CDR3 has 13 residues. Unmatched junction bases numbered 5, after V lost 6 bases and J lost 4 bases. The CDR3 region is CASSHEGATEAFF. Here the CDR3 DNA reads TGTGCCAGCAGCCACGAGGGGGCCACTGAAGCTTTCTTT.

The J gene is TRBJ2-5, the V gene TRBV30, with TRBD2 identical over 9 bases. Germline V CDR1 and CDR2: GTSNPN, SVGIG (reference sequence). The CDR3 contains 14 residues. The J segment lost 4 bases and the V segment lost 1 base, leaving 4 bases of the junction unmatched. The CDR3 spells CAWSGGSGRETQYF. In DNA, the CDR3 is TGTGCCTGGAGTGGAGGTAGCGGGAGAGAGACCCAGTACTTC.

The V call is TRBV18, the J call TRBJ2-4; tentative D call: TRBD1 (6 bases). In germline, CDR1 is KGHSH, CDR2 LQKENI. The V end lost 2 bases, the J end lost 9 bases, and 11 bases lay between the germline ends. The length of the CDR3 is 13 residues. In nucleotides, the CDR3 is TGTGCCAGCTCACCAGGGGGCGCTGGCATTCAGTACTTC. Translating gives CASSPGGAGIQYF. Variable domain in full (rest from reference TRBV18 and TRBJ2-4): NAGVMQNPRHLVRRRGQEARLRCSPMKGHSHVYWYRQLPEEGLKFMVYLQKENIIDESGMPKERFSAEFPKEGPSILRIQQVVRGDSAAYFCASSPGGAGIQYFGAGTRLSVL.

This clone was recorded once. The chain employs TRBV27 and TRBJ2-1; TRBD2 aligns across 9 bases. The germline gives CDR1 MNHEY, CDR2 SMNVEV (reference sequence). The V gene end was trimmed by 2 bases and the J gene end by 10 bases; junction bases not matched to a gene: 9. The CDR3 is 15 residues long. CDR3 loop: CASSLLAGNPGEQFF. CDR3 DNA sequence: TGTGCCAGCAGTTTACTAGCGGGGAATCCAGGAGAGCAGTTCTTC.

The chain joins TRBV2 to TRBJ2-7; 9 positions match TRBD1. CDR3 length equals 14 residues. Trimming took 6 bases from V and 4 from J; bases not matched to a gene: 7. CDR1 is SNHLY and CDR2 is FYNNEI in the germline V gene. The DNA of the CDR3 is TGTGCCAGCAGGACCGGGACAGGGAAATACGAGCAGTACTTC. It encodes CASRTGTGKYEQYF. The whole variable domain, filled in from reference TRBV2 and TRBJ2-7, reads EPEVTQTPSHQVTQMGQEVILRCVPISNHLYFYWYRQILGQKVEFLVSFYNNEISEKSEIFDDQFSVERPDGSNFTLKIRSTKLEDSAMYFCASRTGTGKYEQYFGPGTRLTVT.

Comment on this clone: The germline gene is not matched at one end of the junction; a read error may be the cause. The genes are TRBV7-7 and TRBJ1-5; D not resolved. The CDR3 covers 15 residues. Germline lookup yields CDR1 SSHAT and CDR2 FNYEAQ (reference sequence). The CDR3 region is CASTRDTHSNQPQHF. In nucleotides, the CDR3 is TGTGCTAGCACCCGCGACACCCATAGCAATCAGCCCCAGCATTTT.

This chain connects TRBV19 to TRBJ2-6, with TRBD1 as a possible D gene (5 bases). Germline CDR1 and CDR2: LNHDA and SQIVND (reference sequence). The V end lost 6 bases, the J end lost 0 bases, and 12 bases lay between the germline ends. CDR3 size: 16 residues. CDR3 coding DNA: TGTGCCAGTAGGGCAGGGATTCGCTCTGGGGCCAACGTCCTGACTTTC. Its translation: CASRAGIRSGANVLTF. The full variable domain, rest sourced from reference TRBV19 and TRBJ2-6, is DGGITQSPKYLFRKEGQNVTLSCEQNLNHDAMYWYRQDPGQGLRLIYYSQIVNDFQKGDIAEGYSVSREKKESFPLTVTSAQKNPTAFYLCASRAGIRSGANVLTFGAGSRLTVL.

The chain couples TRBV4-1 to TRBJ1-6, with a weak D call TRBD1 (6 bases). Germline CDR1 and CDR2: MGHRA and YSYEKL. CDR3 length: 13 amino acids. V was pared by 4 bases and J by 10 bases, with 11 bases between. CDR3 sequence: CASSPGQQSPLHF. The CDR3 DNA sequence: TGCGCCAGCAGCCCAGGACAGCAATCACCCCTCCACTTT.

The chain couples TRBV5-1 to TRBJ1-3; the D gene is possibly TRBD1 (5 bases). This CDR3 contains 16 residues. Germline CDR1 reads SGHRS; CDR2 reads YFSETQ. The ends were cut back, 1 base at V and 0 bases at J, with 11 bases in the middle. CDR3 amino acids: CASSLTGESSGNTIYF. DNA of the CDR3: TGCGCCAGCAGCTTGACAGGAGAGAGCTCTGGAAACACCATATATTTT.

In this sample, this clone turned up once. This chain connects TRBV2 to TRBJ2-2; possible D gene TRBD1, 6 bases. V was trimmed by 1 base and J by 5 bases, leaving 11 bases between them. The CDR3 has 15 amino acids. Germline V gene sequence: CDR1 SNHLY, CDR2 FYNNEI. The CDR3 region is CASSEGTASTGELFF. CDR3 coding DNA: TGTGCCAGCAGTGAAGGGACAGCTAGTACCGGGGAGCTGTTTTTT. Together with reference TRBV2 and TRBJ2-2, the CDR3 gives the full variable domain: EPEVTQTPSHQVTQMGQEVILRCVPISNHLYFYWYRQILGQKVEFLVSFYNNEISEKSEIFDDQFSVERPDGSNFTLKIRSTKLEDSAMYFCASSEGTASTGELFFGEGSRLTVL.

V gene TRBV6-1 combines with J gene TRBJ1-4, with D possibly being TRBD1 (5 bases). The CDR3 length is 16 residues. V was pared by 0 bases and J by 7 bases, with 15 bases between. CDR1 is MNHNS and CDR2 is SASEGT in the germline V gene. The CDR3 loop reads CASSEAAGRGSEKLFF. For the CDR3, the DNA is TGTGCCAGCAGTGAAGCGGCTGGAAGGGGTTCTGAAAAACTGTTTTTT.

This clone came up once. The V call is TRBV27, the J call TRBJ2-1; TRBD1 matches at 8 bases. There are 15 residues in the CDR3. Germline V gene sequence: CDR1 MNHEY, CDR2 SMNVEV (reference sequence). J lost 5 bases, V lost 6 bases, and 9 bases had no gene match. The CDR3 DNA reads TGTGCCAGCAGGGTCCGACAGGGGATCAACAATGAGCAGTTCTTC. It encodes CASRVRQGINNEQFF.

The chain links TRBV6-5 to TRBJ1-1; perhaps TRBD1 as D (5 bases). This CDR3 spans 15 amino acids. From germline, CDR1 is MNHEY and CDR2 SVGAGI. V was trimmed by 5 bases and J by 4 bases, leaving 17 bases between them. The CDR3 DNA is TGTGCCAGCAGTCCCCTGCGGGGGAAGGGCACTGAAGCTTTCTTT. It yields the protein CASSPLRGKGTEAFF.

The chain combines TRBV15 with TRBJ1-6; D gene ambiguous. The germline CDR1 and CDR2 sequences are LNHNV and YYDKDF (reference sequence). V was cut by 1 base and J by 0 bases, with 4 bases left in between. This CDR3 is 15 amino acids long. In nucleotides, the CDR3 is TGTGCCACCAGCAGAGGGAGCTCCTATAATTCACCCCTCCACTTT. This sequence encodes CATSRGSSYNSPLHF.

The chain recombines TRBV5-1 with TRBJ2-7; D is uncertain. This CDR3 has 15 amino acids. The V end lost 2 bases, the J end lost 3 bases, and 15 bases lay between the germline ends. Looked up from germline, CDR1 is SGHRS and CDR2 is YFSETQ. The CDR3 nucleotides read TGCGCCAGCAGCTTTGACGGGTCCTCTTACTACGAGCAGTACTTC. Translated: CASSFDGSSYYEQYF.

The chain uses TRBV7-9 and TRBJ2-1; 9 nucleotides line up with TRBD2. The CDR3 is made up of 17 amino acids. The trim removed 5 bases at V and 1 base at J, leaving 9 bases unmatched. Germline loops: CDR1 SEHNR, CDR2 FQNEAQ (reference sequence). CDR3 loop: CASSPQRGVFSYNEQFF. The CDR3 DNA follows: TGTGCCAGCAGCCCTCAGCGGGGGGTTTTTTCCTACAATGAGCAGTTCTTC.

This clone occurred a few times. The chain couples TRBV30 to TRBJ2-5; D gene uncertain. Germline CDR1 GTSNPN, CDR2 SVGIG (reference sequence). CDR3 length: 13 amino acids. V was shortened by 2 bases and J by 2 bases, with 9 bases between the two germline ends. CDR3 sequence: CAWSIGPQETQYF. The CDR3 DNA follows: TGTGCCTGGAGTATCGGTCCTCAAGAGACCCAGTACTTC.

CDR3 amino acids: CATMGGRGEKLFF. CDR3 nucleotide sequence: TGTGCCACCATGGGGGGTCGCGGTGAAAAACTGTTTTTT. V and J are TRBV15 and TRBJ1-4, with D perhaps TRBD1 (5 bases). With 7 bases removed from V and 7 bases from J, the gap between germline ends came to 13 bases. The CDR3 length is 13 residues. Germline CDR1 and CDR2: LNHNV and YYDKDF (reference sequence).

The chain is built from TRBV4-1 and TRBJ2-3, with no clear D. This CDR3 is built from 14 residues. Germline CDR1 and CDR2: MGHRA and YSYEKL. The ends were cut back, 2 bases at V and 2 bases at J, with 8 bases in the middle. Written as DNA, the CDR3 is TGCGCCAGCAGCCAACTCCCAGACACAGATACGCAGTATTTT. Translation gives CASSQLPDTDTQYF.

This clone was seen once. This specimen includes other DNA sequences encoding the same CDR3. The CDR3 DNA follows: TGTGCCAGCAGCCGGGACAGGGGCACAGATACGCAGTATTTT. Amino acids: CASSRDRGTDTQYF. The chain employs TRBV7-8 and TRBJ2-3, with 9 positions matching TRBD1. Germline loops: CDR1 SGHVS, CDR2 FQNEAQ. The CDR3 extends over 14 amino acids. With V trimmed by 5 bases and J by 1 base, 1 base remained unmatched. Filled out from reference TRBV7-8 and TRBJ2-3, the complete variable domain reads GAGVSQSPRYKVAKRGQDVALRCDPISGHVSLFWYQQALGQGPEFLTYFQNEAQLDKSGLPSDRFFAERPEGSVSTLKIQRTQQEDSAVYLCASSRDRGTDTQYFGPGTRLTVL.

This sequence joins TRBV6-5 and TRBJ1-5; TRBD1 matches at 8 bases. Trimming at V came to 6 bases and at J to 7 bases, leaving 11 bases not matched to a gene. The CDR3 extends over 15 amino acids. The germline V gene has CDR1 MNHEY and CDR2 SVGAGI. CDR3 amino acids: CASSKDRGNPQPQHF. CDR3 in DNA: TGTGCCAGCAGCAAAGACAGGGGCAATCCGCAGCCCCAGCATTTT.